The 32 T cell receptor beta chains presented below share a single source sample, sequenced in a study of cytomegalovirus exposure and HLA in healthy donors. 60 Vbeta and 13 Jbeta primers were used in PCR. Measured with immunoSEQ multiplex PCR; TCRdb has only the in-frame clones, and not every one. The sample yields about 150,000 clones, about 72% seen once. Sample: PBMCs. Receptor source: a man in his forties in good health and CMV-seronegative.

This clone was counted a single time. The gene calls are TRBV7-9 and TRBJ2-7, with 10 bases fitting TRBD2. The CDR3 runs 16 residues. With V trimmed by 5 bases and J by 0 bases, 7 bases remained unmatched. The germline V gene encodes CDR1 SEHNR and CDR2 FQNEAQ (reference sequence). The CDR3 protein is CASSALLAGGSYEQYF. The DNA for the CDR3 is TGTGCCAGCAGCGCCCTATTAGCGGGGGGCTCCTACGAGCAGTACTTC.

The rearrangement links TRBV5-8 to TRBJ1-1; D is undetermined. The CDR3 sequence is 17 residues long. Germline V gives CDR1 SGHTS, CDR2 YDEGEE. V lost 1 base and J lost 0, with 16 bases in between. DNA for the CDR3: TGTGCCAGCAGCTTGCATGGCTCCCGAACCATGAACACTGAAGCTTTCTTT. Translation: CASSLHGSRTMNTEAFF.

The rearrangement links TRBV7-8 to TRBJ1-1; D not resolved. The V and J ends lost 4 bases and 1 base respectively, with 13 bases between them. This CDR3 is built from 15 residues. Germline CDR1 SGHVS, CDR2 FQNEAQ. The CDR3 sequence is CASSSRGGKNTEAFF. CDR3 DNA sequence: TGTGCCAGCAGCTCCCGGGGAGGGAAGAACACTGAAGCTTTCTTT. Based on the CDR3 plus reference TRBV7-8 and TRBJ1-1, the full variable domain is GAGVSQSPRYKVAKRGQDVALRCDPISGHVSLFWYQQALGQGPEFLTYFQNEAQLDKSGLPSDRFFAERPEGSVSTLKIQRTQQEDSAVYLCASSSRGGKNTEAFFGQGTRLTVV.

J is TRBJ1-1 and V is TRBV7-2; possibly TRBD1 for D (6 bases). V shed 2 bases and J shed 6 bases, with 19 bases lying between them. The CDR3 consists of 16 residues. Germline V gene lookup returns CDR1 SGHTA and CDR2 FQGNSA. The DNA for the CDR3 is TGTGCCAGCAGCTTACGGGACCCTAGGGGGGGGGCTGAAGCTTTCTTT. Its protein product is CASSLRDPRGGAEAFF.

The CDR3 coding sequence is TGTGCCAGCAGTTACTCTCCGACAGGGTCTGGAAACACCATATATTTT. Translating it yields CASSYSPTGSGNTIYF. This sequence joins TRBV6-5 and TRBJ1-3; TRBD1 matches 7 bases. After removal of 0 bases from V and 1 base from J, the junction contained 3 bases not matched to a gene. Per germline, CDR1 MNHEY and CDR2 SVGAGI. This CDR3 has 16 residues.

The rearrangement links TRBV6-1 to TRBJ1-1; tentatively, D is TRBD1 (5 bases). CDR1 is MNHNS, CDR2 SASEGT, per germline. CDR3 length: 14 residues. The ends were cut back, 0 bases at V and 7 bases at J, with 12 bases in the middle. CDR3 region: CASSEAPRAYEAFF. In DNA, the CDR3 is TGTGCCAGCAGTGAAGCACCCAGGGCGTATGAAGCTTTCTTT.

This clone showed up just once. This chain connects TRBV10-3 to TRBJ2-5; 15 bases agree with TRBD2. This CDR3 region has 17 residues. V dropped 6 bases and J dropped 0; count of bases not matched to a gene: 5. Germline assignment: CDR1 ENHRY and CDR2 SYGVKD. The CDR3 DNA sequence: TGTGCCATCAGGGCGGGGACTAGCGGGGGGTACCAAGAGACCCAGTACTTC. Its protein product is CAIRAGTSGGYQETQYF.

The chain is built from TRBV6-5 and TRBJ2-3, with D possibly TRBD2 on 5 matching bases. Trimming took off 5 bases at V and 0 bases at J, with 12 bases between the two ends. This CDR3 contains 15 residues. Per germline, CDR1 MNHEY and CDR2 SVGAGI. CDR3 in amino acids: CASSQDWSSTDTQYF. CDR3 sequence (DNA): TGTGCCAGCAGTCAGGACTGGTCTAGCACAGATACGCAGTATTTT.

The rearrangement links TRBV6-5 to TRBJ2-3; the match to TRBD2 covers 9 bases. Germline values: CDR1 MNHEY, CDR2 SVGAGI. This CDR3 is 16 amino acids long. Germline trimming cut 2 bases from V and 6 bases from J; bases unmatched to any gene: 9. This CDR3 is CASSYGASGETDTQYF. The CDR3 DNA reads TGTGCCAGCAGTTACGGAGCTAGCGGGGAGACGGATACGCAGTATTTT.

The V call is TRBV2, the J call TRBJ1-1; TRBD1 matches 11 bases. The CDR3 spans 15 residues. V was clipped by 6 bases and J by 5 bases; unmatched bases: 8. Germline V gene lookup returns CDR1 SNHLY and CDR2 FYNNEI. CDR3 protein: CASRRGQGGGTEAFF. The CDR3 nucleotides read TGTGCCAGCAGAAGGGGACAGGGGGGGGGTACTGAAGCTTTCTTT.

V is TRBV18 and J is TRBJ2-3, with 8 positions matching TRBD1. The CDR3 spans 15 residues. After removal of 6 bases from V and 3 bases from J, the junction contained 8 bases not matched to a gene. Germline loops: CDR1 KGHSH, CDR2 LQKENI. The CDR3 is CASSSRQGTTDTQYF. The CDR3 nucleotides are TGTGCCAGCTCCTCAAGACAGGGGACAACAGATACGCAGTATTTT.

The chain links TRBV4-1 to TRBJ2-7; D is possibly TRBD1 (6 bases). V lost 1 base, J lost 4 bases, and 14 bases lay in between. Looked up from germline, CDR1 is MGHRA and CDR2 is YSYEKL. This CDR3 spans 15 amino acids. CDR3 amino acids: CASSQGQAPQYEQYF. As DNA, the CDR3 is TGCGCCAGCAGCCAAGGACAGGCCCCCCAATACGAGCAGTACTTC.

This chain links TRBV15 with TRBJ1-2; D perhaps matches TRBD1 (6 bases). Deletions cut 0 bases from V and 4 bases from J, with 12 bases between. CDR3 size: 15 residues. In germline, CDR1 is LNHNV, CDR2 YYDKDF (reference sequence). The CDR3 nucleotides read TGTGCCACCAGCAGAGAACTGGACAGCCTCTATGGCTACACCTTC. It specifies CATSRELDSLYGYTF. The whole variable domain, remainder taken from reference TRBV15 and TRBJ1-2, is DAMVIQNPRYQVTQFGKPVTLSCSQTLNHNVMYWYQQKSSQAPKLLFHYYDKDFNNEADTPDNFQSRRPNTSFCFLDIRSPGLGDTAMYLCATSRELDSLYGYTFGSGTRLTVV.

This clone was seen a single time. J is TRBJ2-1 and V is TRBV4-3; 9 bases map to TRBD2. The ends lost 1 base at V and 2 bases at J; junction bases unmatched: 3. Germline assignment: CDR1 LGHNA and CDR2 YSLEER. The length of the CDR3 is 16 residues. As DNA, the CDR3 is TGCGCCAGCAGCCAAGGGGCTAGCGGGACCTACAATGAGCAGTTCTTC. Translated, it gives CASSQGASGTYNEQFF.

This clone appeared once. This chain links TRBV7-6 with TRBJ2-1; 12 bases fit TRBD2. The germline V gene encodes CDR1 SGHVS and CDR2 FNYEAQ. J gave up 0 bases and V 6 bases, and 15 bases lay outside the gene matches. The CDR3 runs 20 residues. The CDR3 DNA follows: TGTGCCAGCAGTTCAACTCTAGCGGGGGGGGGTCTCCCCTCCTACAATGAGCAGTTCTTC. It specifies CASSSTLAGGGLPSYNEQFF. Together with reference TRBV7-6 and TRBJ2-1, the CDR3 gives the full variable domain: GAGVSQSPRYKVTKRGQDVALRCDPISGHVSLYWYRQALGQGPEFLTYFNYEAQQDKSGLPNDRFSAERPEGSISTLTIQRTEQRDSAMYRCASSSTLAGGGLPSYNEQFFGPGTRLTVL.

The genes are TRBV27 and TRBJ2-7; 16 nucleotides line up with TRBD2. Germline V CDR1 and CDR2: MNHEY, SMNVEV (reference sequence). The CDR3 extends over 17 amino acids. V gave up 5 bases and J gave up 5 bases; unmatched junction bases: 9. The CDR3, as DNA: TGTGCCAGCAGTCGGGGACTAGCGGGAGGGACGATCGACGAGCAGTACTTC. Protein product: CASSRGLAGGTIDEQYF.

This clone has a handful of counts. The chain's CDR3 is CAWSAGSLYTQYF. The CDR3, as DNA: TGTGCCTGGAGTGCCGGGAGTCTTTATACGCAGTATTTT. The chain combines TRBV30 with TRBJ2-3; D possibly corresponds to TRBD2 (6 bases). Germline CDR1 is GTSNPN and CDR2 is SVGIG (reference sequence). V gave up 1 base and J gave up 7 bases, with 12 bases separating them. This CDR3 comprises 13 residues.

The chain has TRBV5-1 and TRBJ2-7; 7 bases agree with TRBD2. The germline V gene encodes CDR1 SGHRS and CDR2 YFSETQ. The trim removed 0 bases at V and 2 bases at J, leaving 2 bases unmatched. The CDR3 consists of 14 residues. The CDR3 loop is CASSLERGPYEQYF. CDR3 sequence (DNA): TGCGCCAGCAGCTTGGAGCGGGGACCCTACGAGCAGTACTTC.

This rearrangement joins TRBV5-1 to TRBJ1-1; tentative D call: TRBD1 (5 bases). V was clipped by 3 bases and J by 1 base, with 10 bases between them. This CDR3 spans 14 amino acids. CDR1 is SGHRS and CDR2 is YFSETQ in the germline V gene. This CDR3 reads CASSWTGQNTEAFF. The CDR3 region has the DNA TGCGCCAGCAGCTGGACCGGACAGAACACTGAAGCTTTCTTT. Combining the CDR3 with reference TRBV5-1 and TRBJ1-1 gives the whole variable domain KAGVTQTPRYLIKTRGQQVTLSCSPISGHRSVSWYQQTPGQGLQFLFEYFSETQRNKGNFPGRFSGRQFSNSRSEMNVSTLELGDSALYLCASSWTGQNTEAFFGQGTRLTVV.

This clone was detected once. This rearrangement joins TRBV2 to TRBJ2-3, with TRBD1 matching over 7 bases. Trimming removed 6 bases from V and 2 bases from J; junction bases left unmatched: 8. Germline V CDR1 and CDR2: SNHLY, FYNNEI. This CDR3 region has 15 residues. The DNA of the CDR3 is TGTGCCAGCAGCGCCAGGGGGATTGCCACAGATACGCAGTATTTT. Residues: CASSARGIATDTQYF.

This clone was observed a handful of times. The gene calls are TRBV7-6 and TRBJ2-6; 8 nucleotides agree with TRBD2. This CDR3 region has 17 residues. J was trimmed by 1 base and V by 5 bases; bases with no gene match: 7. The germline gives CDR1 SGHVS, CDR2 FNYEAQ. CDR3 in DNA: TGTGCCAGCAGCCAAGGGGGACTAGATTCTGGGGCCAACGTCCTGACTTTC. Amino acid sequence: CASSQGGLDSGANVLTF.

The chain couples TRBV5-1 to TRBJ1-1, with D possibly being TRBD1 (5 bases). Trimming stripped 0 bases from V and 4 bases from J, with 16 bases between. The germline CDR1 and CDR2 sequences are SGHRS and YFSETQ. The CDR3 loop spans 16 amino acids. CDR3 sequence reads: CASSLVADGGTTEAFF. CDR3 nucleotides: TGCGCCAGCAGCTTGGTGGCGGACGGGGGGACCACTGAAGCTTTCTTT.

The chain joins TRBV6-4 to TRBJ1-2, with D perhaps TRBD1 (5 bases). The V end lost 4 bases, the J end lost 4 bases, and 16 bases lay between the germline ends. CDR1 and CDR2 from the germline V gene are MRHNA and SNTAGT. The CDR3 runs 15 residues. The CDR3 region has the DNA TGTGCCAGCAGTGCGCCAGGGTCCCTTCTCTATGGCTACACCTTC. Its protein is CASSAPGSLLYGYTF.

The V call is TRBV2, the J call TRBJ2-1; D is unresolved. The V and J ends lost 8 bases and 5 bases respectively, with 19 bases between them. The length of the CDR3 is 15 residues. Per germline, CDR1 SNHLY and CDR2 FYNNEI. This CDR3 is CASFGRSPPDNEQFF. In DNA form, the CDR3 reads TGTGCCAGCTTTGGGCGTTCACCGCCCGACAATGAGCAGTTCTTC.

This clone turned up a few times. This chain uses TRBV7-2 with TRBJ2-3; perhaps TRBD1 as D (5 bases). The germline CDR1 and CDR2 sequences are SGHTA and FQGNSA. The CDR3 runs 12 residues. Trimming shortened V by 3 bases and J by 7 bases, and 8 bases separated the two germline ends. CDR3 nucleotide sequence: TGTGCCAGCAGCTTTAGGGGAAATACGCAGTATTTT. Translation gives CASSFRGNTQYF.

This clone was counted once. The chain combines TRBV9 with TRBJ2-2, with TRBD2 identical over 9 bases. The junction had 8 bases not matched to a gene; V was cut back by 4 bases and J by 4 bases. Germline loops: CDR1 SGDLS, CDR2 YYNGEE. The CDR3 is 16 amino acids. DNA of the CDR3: TGTGCCAGCAGCCGGAGGGCTAGCGGGGCCACCGGGGAGCTGTTTTTT. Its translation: CASSRRASGATGELFF.

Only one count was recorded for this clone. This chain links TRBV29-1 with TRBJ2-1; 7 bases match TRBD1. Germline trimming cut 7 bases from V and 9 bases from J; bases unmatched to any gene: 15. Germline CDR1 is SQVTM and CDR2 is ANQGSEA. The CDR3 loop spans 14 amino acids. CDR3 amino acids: CSGMGIDRVGEQFF. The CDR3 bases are TGCAGCGGCATGGGCATAGACAGGGTAGGTGAGCAGTTCTTC.

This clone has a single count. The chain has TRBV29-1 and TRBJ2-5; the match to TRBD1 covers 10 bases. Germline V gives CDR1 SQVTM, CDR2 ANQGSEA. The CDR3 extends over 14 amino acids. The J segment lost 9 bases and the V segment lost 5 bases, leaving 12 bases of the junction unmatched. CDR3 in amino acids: CSVWTGGPMQAQYF. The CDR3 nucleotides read TGCAGCGTTTGGACAGGGGGGCCCATGCAGGCCCAGTACTTC.

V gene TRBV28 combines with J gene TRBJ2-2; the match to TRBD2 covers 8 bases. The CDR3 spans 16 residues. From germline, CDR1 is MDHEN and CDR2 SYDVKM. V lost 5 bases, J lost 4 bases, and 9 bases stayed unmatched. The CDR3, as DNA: TGTGCCAGCAGTCCCCCCGGCGGGAGGATCACCGGGGAGCTGTTTTTT. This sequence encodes CASSPPGGRITGELFF. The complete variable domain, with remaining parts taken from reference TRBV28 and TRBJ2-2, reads DVKVTQSSRYLVKRTGEKVFLECVQDMDHENMFWYRQDPGLGLRLIYFSYDVKMKEKGDIPEGYSVSREKKERFSLILESASTNQTSMYLCASSPPGGRITGELFFGEGSRLTVL.

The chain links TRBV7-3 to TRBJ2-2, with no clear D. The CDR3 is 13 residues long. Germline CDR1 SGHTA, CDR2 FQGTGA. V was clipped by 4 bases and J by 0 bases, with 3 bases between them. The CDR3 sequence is CASSSSNTGELFF. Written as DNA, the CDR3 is TGTGCCAGCAGCTCCTCGAACACCGGGGAGCTGTTTTTT.

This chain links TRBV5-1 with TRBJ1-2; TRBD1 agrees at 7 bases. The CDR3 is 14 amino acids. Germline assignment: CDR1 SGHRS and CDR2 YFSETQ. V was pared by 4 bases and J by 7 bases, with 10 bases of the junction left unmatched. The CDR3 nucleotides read TGCGCCAGCAGCCCTCCGGGACAGTTCTGTGGCTACACCTTC. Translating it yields CASSPPGQFCGYTF.

This CDR3 reads CASSSQGRQAKNYGYTF. DNA of the CDR3: TGTGCCAGCAGCTCCCAAGGCCGCCAGGCAAAAAACTATGGCTACACCTTC. This chain joins TRBV9 and TRBJ1-2, with D uncertain. Trimming removed 4 bases at V and 2 bases at J, with 21 bases between. This CDR3 contains 17 residues. Germline V gene data show CDR1 as SGDLS and CDR2 as YYNGEE. Drawing the rest from reference TRBV9 and TRBJ1-2, the complete variable domain is DSGVTQTPKHLITATGQRVTLRCSPRSGDLSVYWYQQSLDQGLQFLIQYYNGEERAKGNILERFSAQQFPDLHSELNLSSLELGDSALYFCASSSQGRQAKNYGYTFGSGTRLTVV.